This TCR beta chain emerged from a study of OX40 agonist ivuxolimab in advanced cancers. Points from the study as a whole: Antigens targeted by the expanded peripheral T cells were not determined.

The CDR3 spans 16 residues. V trimming: 4 bases; J trimming: 5 bases; junction bases outside the gene matches: 13. In germline, CDR1 is LNHDA, CDR2 SQIVND (reference sequence). As to this clone: What it recognizes is unknown.

The table came from immunoSEQ multiplex PCR; TCRdb's copy has only in-frame clones and leaves some out. The repertoire holds fewer than 85,000 clones, with about 92% as singletons. The material sequenced was CD4+ or CD8+ T cells sorted from blood, taken in a trial of the OX40 agonist ivuxolimab. The V gene is TRBV19, the J gene TRBJ1-1; TRBD1 agrees at 7 bases. The receptor was derived from an adult with an advanced solid tumor such as melanoma, head and neck, liver or kidney cancer. The CDR3 DNA reads TGTGCCAGTAGTACCCCGCAGGGGGGCGGAAAAACTGAAGCTTTCTTT. It specifies CASSTPQGGGKTEAFF.